This entry describes one T cell receptor (beta chain). The CDR3 is 14 residues long. Trimming took off 0 bases at V and 8 bases at J, with 12 bases between the two ends. Looked up from germline, CDR1 is SGHRS and CDR2 is YFSETQ. The data stem from a study of blood T cell repertoires in COVID-19. Profiling relied on immunoSEQ multiplex PCR, and the TCRdb table lists in-frame clones only, not all of them. The table shows about 190,000 clones, with 86% occurring only once. Sequences were obtained from peripheral blood. The chain joins TRBV5-1 to TRBJ2-1; a weak D match, TRBD1 (5 bases). The clonotype comes from a woman in her twenties or thirties with active or convalescent COVID-19. The CDR3 spells CASSLGQGTDEQFF. CDR3 nucleotide sequence: TGCGCCAGCAGCTTGGGTCAGGGAACCGATGAGCAGTTCTTC. The full variable domain, completed using reference TRBV5-1 and TRBJ2-1, is KAGVTQTPRYLIKTRGQQVTLSCSPISGHRSVSWYQQTPGQGLQFLFEYFSETQRNKGNFPGRFSGRQFSNSRSEMNVSTLELGDSALYLCASSLGQGTDEQFFGPGTRLTVL.